The 8 T cell receptor beta chains reported below all come from one sample, sequenced in a study of T cells in Graves' hyperthyroidism and ophthalmopathy. Researchers took RNA transcripts and amplified the TCR beta CDR3 regions from them. First-round RT-PCR of the TCR CDR3 relied on the HTBI primer set. One entry per CDR3 protein results from TCRdb running MiXCR on the multiplex PCR reads. There are about 560,000 distinct CDR3 sequences in the sample; more than 15% occur only once, and around 6.6% lies in the top ten. The sequencing sample was made of blood. The source is a woman aged 25 to 39 with Graves' hyperthyroidism.

At least ten counts were recorded for this clonotype. The chain combines TRBV10-3 with TRBJ2-7, with TRBD1 matching 8 bases. Germline V gene data show CDR1 as ENHRY and CDR2 as SYGVKD. The V gene end was trimmed by 3 bases and the J gene end by 2 bases; junction bases not matched to a gene: 9. There are 16 residues in the CDR3. Here the CDR3 reads CAISELGQGDTYEQYF. The CDR3, as DNA: TGTGCCATCAGTGAACTCGGACAGGGAGACACCTACGAGCAGTACTTC.

This clonotype was counted at least ten times. The chain recombines TRBV30 with TRBJ1-5; no definite D call. V gave up 3 bases and J gave up 1 base, with 7 bases separating them. Germline values: CDR1 GTSNPN, CDR2 SVGIG (reference sequence). The CDR3 contains 13 residues. The CDR3 is CAWRVGSNQPQHF. The CDR3 DNA is TGTGCCTGGAGGGTGGGGAGCAATCAGCCCCAGCATTTT.

Ten or more counts support this clonotype. The chain carries TRBV20-1 and TRBJ1-5, with a weak D call TRBD1 (6 bases). The germline V gene has CDR1 DFQATT and CDR2 SNEGSKA (reference sequence). The germline V and J ends were trimmed by 6 bases and 6 bases, with 12 bases remaining between them. CDR3 length: 12 residues. The CDR3 spells CSARGGFQPQHF. CDR3 DNA: TGCAGTGCCCGAGGGGGATTTCAGCCCCAGCATTTT.

At least ten counts were recorded for this clonotype. The genes are TRBV5-1 and TRBJ2-1; 11 nucleotides line up with TRBD2. V lost 2 bases to trimming and J lost 5 bases; unmatched junction nucleotides: 9. The CDR3 contains 17 residues. Per the germline V gene, CDR1 is SGHRS and CDR2 is YFSETQ. In nucleotides, the CDR3 is TGCGCCAGCAGCTTTATAGGGACTAGCGGAAAACACAATGAGCAGTTCTTC. It translates to CASSFIGTSGKHNEQFF.

This clonotype was seen just once. The chain couples TRBV20-1 to TRBJ1-3; D remains unclear. Germline lookup yields CDR1 DFQATT and CDR2 SNEGSKA (reference sequence). V lost 5 bases and J lost 4, with 6 bases in between. The CDR3 covers 11 residues. The CDR3 nucleotides read TGCAGTGCTCGACGGGGAAACACCATATATTTT. Encoded protein: CSARRGNTIYF.

The chain recombines TRBV2 with TRBJ2-1; the match to TRBD2 covers 15 bases. This CDR3 contains 18 residues. From germline, CDR1 is SNHLY and CDR2 FYNNEI. The V segment lost 8 bases and the J segment 8 bases; nucleotides outside the gene matches: 16. CDR3 DNA sequence: TGTGCCAGCTCGCCGGGACTAGCGGGAGGCCTAGAGGTCGATGAGCAGTTCTTC. Amino acids: CASSPGLAGGLEVDEQFF.

Many counts were recorded for this clonotype. This rearrangement joins TRBV7-2 to TRBJ2-3; 7 bases are shared with TRBD1. Germline values: CDR1 SGHTA, CDR2 FQGNSA. The trim removed 3 bases at V and 6 bases at J, leaving 9 bases unmatched. The CDR3 is 15 amino acids. CDR3 DNA sequence: TGTGCCAGCAGCTTCAGACAGGGAAGGGGGGATACGCAGTATTTT. It yields the protein CASSFRQGRGDTQYF.

This clonotype was detected ten times or more. This rearrangement joins TRBV11-2 to TRBJ1-1; the D is unclear. The CDR3 extends over 14 amino acids. Trimming left V 5 bases short and J 7 bases short, with 17 bases between. Germline V gives CDR1 SGHAT, CDR2 FQNNGV. CDR3 loop: CASSVPGLLSEAFF. For the CDR3, the DNA is TGTGCCAGCAGCGTACCAGGACTGCTGAGTGAAGCTTTCTTT.